The sequence of this TCR beta chain was determined in a study of CD8+ T cells in alopecia areata. General study points: As there was one nonresponder, how baseline CD8+ expansion relates to response remains uncertain.

Treatment described: oral pan-JAK inhibitor, 5-10 mg twice daily. Both peripheral blood and punch biopsies of lesional scalp skin were obtained from patients who had alopecia areata. Sequencing templates came from extracted RNA that was reverse transcribed into cDNA. Assay used: immunoSEQ multiplex PCR; TCRdb lists only in-frame clones, some missing. The table records about 13,000 clones, 55% to 80% of them present only once. Of note for this clone: Its matching antigen is unknown.

Sequenced here: skin, sampled at week 4, from a patient treated with tofacitinib. The sequence was collected from a human donor with alopecia areata.

CDR3 sequence (DNA): TGCAGTGTCCTGTCCTACAATGAGCAGTTCTTC. Its translation is CSVLSYNEQFF. The chain has TRBV20-1 and TRBJ2-1; D is unclear. CDR3 length equals 11 residues. The germline V and J ends were trimmed by 7 bases and 1 base, with 5 bases remaining between them. Germline values: CDR1 DFQATT, CDR2 SNEGSKA (reference sequence).